The 30 T cell receptor beta chains listed next were all sequenced from one sample in a study of cytomegalovirus exposure and HLA in healthy donors. PCR used 60 Vbeta primers and 13 Jbeta primers. Libraries were prepared by immunoSEQ multiplex PCR; TCRdb keeps only in-frame clonotypes and omits some of them. The table records 150,000 or so clones, approximately 79% of them present only once. Sequencing was performed on PBMCs. The receptor source for this set is a man aged 35 to 55 in good health and CMV-seropositive.

V is TRBV9 and J is TRBJ2-5, with 8 bases that match TRBD2. The end of the DNA fits TRBJ2-7 better, so the J call may be wrong. The CDR3 has 15 residues. CDR1 and CDR2 (germline): SGDLS, YYNGEE. CDR3 sequence (DNA): TGTGCCAGCAGCGTAGACGGCGGGGGGTCCTACGAGCAGTACTTC. Translating it yields CASSVDGGGSYEQYF.

Concerning this clone itself: The junction differs from germline at one of its ends, possibly a read error. The chain combines TRBV29-1 with TRBJ2-6; maybe TRBD1 (5 bases). This CDR3 is built from 13 residues. Germline lookup yields CDR1 SQVTM and CDR2 ANQGSEA. The CDR3 region has the DNA TGCAGCGTTCTGATAACTGGGGCCAACGGCCTGACTTTC. This codes for CSVLITGANGLTF.

Concerning this clone: One end of the junction is discordant with germline, which a read error may explain. The rearrangement uses TRBV30 and TRBJ2-4, with 7 bases fitting TRBD1. CDR1 is GTSNPN and CDR2 is SVGIG in the germline V gene (reference sequence). This CDR3 contains 15 residues. The CDR3 DNA follows: TGTGCCTGGCTGGAACGGGACAGAGCCAAAAACAGTCAGTACTTC. It translates to CAWLERDRAKNSQYF.

The V gene is TRBV28, the J gene TRBJ2-2; the D gene is possibly TRBD1 (6 bases). CDR1 and CDR2 (germline): MDHEN, SYDVKM. Trimming shortened V by 8 bases and J by 6 bases, and 16 bases separated the two germline ends. CDR3 size: 14 residues. The CDR3 bases are TGTGCCAGCGGGGGCTTCCTAGGCTCCGGGGAGCTGTTTTTT. It translates to CASGGFLGSGELFF.

On this clone: Germline and junction disagree at one end, which may indicate a read error. The chain is built from TRBV7-9 and TRBJ2-6; 14 bases agree with TRBD2. The V gene's germline CDR1 is SEHNR and CDR2 FQNEAQ (reference sequence). The CDR3 runs 19 residues. The CDR3 bases are TGTGCCAGCAGTCTCCGGACTAGCGGGAGGTTATCTGGGGCCAACGGCCTGACTTTC. Its protein product is CASSLRTSGRLSGANGLTF.

The V call is TRBV4-1, the J call TRBJ2-5; 16 bases agree with TRBD2. The J call is in doubt because the DNA end fits TRBJ2-7 better. Germline CDR1 is MGHRA and CDR2 is YSYEKL. This CDR3 contains 20 residues. CDR3 coding DNA: TGCGCCAGCAGCCAAGCTGCCGGGACTAGCGGGAGGGCAAGTGGGTACGAGCAGTACTTC. Residues: CASSQAAGTSGRASGYEQYF.

This chain uses TRBV14 with TRBJ2-1; no clear D. Deletions cut 6 bases from V and 1 base from J, with 7 bases between. This CDR3 is 13 amino acids long. CDR1 is SGHDN, CDR2 FVKESK, per germline. The CDR3 loop reads CASRETSYNEQFF. In DNA form, the CDR3 reads TGTGCCAGCAGGGAGACGTCCTACAATGAGCAGTTCTTC.

This clone was picked up one time. The J gene is TRBJ1-3, the V gene TRBV11-2, with TRBD1 matching over 8 bases. The CDR3 extends over 16 amino acids. V gave up 1 base and J gave up 6 bases; unmatched junction bases: 8. Per germline, CDR1 SGHAT and CDR2 FQNNGV. This chain's CDR3 is CASSLVGRGRANTIYF. For the CDR3, the DNA is TGTGCCAGCAGCTTAGTTGGCAGGGGGCGAGCAAACACCATATATTTT.

The rearrangement links TRBV27 to TRBJ2-1; 10 nucleotides match TRBD2. Germline loops: CDR1 MNHEY, CDR2 SMNVEV (reference sequence). J was trimmed by 8 bases and V by 0 bases; bases with no gene match: 4. The CDR3 consists of 15 residues. For the CDR3, the DNA is TGTGCCAGCAGTTTATCGCCTAGCGGGAGTGATGAGCAGTTCTTC. It yields the protein CASSLSPSGSDEQFF.

This clone was observed a few times. The J gene is TRBJ2-2, the V gene TRBV28; D is possibly TRBD2 (6 bases). Trimming left V 9 bases short and J 2 bases short, with 19 bases between. Germline assignment: CDR1 MDHEN and CDR2 SYDVKM. This CDR3 is 16 amino acids long. CDR3 loop: CASNKPRDSNTGELFF. CDR3 sequence (DNA): TGTGCCAGTAACAAACCCCGGGACTCTAACACCGGGGAGCTGTTTTTT.

The chain combines TRBV6-1 with TRBJ1-1; D is ambiguous. Germline-derived CDR1 and CDR2 are MNHNS and SASEGT. This CDR3 is built from 13 residues. Trimming removed 6 bases from V and 2 bases from J, with 10 bases in between. The CDR3 region is CASSRPFNTEAFF. DNA for the CDR3: TGTGCCAGCAGCAGGCCTTTTAACACTGAAGCTTTCTTT.

The chain couples TRBV11-2 to TRBJ2-3, with D tentatively TRBD2 (7 bases). V was shortened by 4 bases and J by 2 bases, with 10 bases between the two germline ends. Per germline, CDR1 SGHAT and CDR2 FQNNGV. The CDR3 has 14 residues. In DNA form, the CDR3 reads TGTGCCAGCAGCTGGGGGGGCTTCACAGATACGCAGTATTTT. Translated, it gives CASSWGGFTDTQYF.

The chain carries TRBV30 and TRBJ2-5; the D gene is possibly TRBD2 (5 bases). Germline CDR1 and CDR2: GTSNPN and SVGIG (reference sequence). V lost 8 bases, J lost 5 bases, and 21 bases lay in between. This CDR3 is built from 14 residues. The CDR3 sequence: CAHGKGLSSETQYF. CDR3 DNA: TGTGCCCACGGGAAGGGTTTGTCGTCGGAGACCCAGTACTTC.

The V call is TRBV10-3, the J call TRBJ2-7, with TRBD1 matching 8 bases. This CDR3 is 14 amino acids long. The germline CDR1 and CDR2 sequences are ENHRY and SYGVKD. V trimming: 2 bases; J trimming: 3 bases; junction bases outside the gene matches: 3. The CDR3: CAISEQGAGYEQYF. The DNA for the CDR3 is TGTGCCATCAGTGAGCAGGGGGCAGGCTACGAGCAGTACTTC.

This clone was seen a few times. The V and J genes are TRBV4-2 and TRBJ2-5; D may be TRBD1 (5 bases). CDR3 size: 16 residues. Per the germline V gene, CDR1 is LGHNA and CDR2 is YNFKEQ. Trimming took 0 bases from V and 5 from J, leaving 16 bases between them. In DNA form, the CDR3 reads TGTGCCAGCAGCCAAGATCAGAGTAGGGGTGGGGAGACCCAGTACTTC. This gives the protein CASSQDQSRGGETQYF.

The chain combines TRBV1 with TRBJ2-1; no DNA check was done on the table's D call, TRBD2. TRBV1 is flagged as a pseudogene. This CDR3 region has 19 residues. The CDR3 DNA follows: TGCACCAGCAGCCAAGATCGACTTTGGGGGGAAAAATCGGGGAATGAGCAGTTCTTC. It translates to CTSSQDRLWGEKSGNEQFF.

The genes are TRBV15 and TRBJ2-7; 7 bases are a match to TRBD2. The trim removed 5 bases at V and 7 bases at J, leaving 11 bases unmatched. This CDR3 has 14 amino acids. Germline V gene sequence: CDR1 LNHNV, CDR2 YYDKDF (reference sequence). CDR3 loop: CATSYEGGLEEQYF. The CDR3 DNA sequence: TGTGCCACCAGCTACGAGGGAGGACTAGAAGAGCAGTACTTC.

The sample holds a few counts of this clone. The CDR3 DNA reads as TGCAGCGTTCCCTGGGGTGGGGAGATGTACAATGAGCAGTTCTTC. This codes for CSVPWGGEMYNEQFF. The V gene is TRBV29-1, the J gene TRBJ2-1, with a tentative D call TRBD2 (5 bases). V lost 5 bases and J lost 4, with 18 bases in between. In germline, CDR1 is SQVTM, CDR2 ANQGSEA. This CDR3 comprises 15 residues.

This clone was seen a handful of times. The rearrangement uses TRBV6-6 and TRBJ1-1; D call uncertain. This CDR3 has 13 amino acids. V was trimmed by 6 bases and J by 1 base, leaving 9 bases between them. Germline CDR1 is MNHNY and CDR2 is SVGAGI (reference sequence). The CDR3 DNA reads as TGTGCCAGCAGCCCCCCCCAGAACACTGAAGCTTTCTTT. It yields the protein CASSPPQNTEAFF.

The chain recombines TRBV11-3 with TRBJ2-7; 8 bases line up with TRBD1. V trimming: 5 bases; J trimming: 1 base; junction bases outside the gene matches: 7. The CDR3 is 15 amino acids. The germline gives CDR1 SGHNT, CDR2 YENEEA. CDR3 DNA sequence: TGTGCCAGCAGCCCCCGGACAGGGACTTCCTACGAGCAGTACTTC. This sequence encodes CASSPRTGTSYEQYF. The full variable domain, in which reference TRBV11-3 and TRBJ2-7 provide the parts outside the CDR3, is EAGVVQSPRYKIIEKKQPVAFWCNPISGHNTLYWYLQNLGQGPELLIRYENEEAVDDSQLPKDRFSAERLKGVDSTLKIQPAELGDSAVYLCASSPRTGTSYEQYFGPGTRLTVT.

The rearrangement links TRBV6-1 to TRBJ2-5; D is possibly TRBD1 (6 bases). CDR1 and CDR2 from the germline V gene are MNHNS and SASEGT. V was cut by 2 bases and J by 5 bases, with 12 bases left in between. This CDR3 comprises 14 residues. The CDR3 region is CASSEYWTEETQYF. The CDR3 nucleotides are TGTGCCAGCAGTGAATATTGGACAGAGGAGACCCAGTACTTC.

The CDR3 loop is CASSKDARLAGWSSYNEQFF. In nucleotides, the CDR3 is TGTGCCAGCAGCAAAGACGCGAGACTAGCGGGGTGGAGCTCCTACAATGAGCAGTTCTTC. The chain links TRBV21-1 to TRBJ2-1; the table's D call, TRBD2, has no DNA check behind it. TRBV21-1 is labeled a pseudogene. CDR3 length equals 20 residues.

This clone was counted between two and nine times. The chain combines TRBV11-2 with TRBJ1-4, with D possibly TRBD1 on 5 matching bases. V was trimmed by 2 bases and J by 5 bases, leaving 9 bases between them. CDR3 length equals 14 residues. CDR1 is SGHAT and CDR2 is FQNNGV in the germline V gene. CDR3: CASSLMGLNEKLFF. The CDR3 DNA is TGTGCCAGCAGCTTAATGGGACTGAATGAAAAACTGTTTTTT.

This chain joins TRBV19 and TRBJ2-7; TRBD1 aligns across 9 bases. The V and J ends lost 5 bases and 2 bases, in that order; junction bases with no gene match: 7. This CDR3 has 15 residues. Per germline, CDR1 LNHDA and CDR2 SQIVND (reference sequence). CDR3 protein: CASSATGGGPYEQYF. CDR3 sequence (DNA): TGTGCCAGTAGTGCAACAGGGGGCGGGCCCTACGAGCAGTACTTC.

The rearrangement links TRBV5-1 to TRBJ2-3, with TRBD2 matching over 7 bases. V was clipped by 5 bases and J by 3 bases; unmatched bases: 9. This CDR3 has 15 residues. Germline V CDR1 and CDR2: SGHRS, YFSETQ. The CDR3 DNA follows: TGCGCCAGCAGTGTGTCGGGCGGGAGAACAGATACGCAGTATTTT. Translating gives CASSVSGGRTDTQYF.

About this clone: Within the sample, other DNA sequences also encode this same CDR3. This chain connects TRBV5-1 to TRBJ1-1; 9 nucleotides align to TRBD1. Germline V lookup: CDR1 SGHRS, CDR2 YFSETQ. The CDR3 has 15 amino acids. Trimming removed 0 bases from V and 1 base from J; junction bases left unmatched: 1. The CDR3 bases are TGCGCCAGCAGCTTGGGGGGACAGGGGAACACTGAAGCTTTCTTT. It is translated as CASSLGGQGNTEAFF.

This clone turned up a few times. The chain uses TRBV6-5 and TRBJ2-3; D not resolved. The CDR3 consists of 12 residues. Germline CDR1 and CDR2: MNHEY and SVGAGI. Trimming pared 4 bases from V and 4 bases from J, leaving 6 bases between. CDR3 amino acids: CASSSTADTQYF. In DNA form, the CDR3 reads TGTGCCAGCAGTTCTACGGCAGATACGCAGTATTTT.

The table lists this clone with a few counts. The chain is built from TRBV5-6 and TRBJ1-1; D is undetermined. V lost 0 bases, J lost 5 bases, and 14 bases lay in between. The germline CDR1 and CDR2 sequences are SGHDT and YYEEEE. The CDR3 has 15 amino acids. The CDR3 is CASSLASRRGTEAFF. The CDR3 bases are TGTGCCAGCAGCTTGGCCAGCCGCAGAGGGACTGAAGCTTTCTTT.

V and J are TRBV19 and TRBJ2-7; D may be TRBD1 (7 bases). The CDR3 length is 17 residues. Per germline, CDR1 LNHDA and CDR2 SQIVND (reference sequence). V gave up 0 bases and J gave up 0 bases, with 15 bases separating them. The CDR3 reads CASSIDLSGGSSYEQYF. DNA for the CDR3: TGTGCCAGTAGTATAGATCTATCAGGGGGGAGCTCCTACGAGCAGTACTTC.

This chain uses TRBV2 with TRBJ1-6; 7 nucleotides line up with TRBD1. Germline CDR1 and CDR2: SNHLY and FYNNEI. V shed 2 bases, J shed 6 bases, and the junction held 7 bases outside the gene matches. The CDR3 is 16 residues long. CDR3 sequence (DNA): TGTGCCAGCAGTGAAAGAGGGGGCAAAAGTAATTCACCCCTCCACTTT. It is translated as CASSERGGKSNSPLHF. The entire variable domain, with the rest obtained from reference TRBV2 and TRBJ1-6, is as follows: EPEVTQTPSHQVTQMGQEVILRCVPISNHLYFYWYRQILGQKVEFLVSFYNNEISEKSEIFDDQFSVERPDGSNFTLKIRSTKLEDSAMYFCASSERGGKSNSPLHFGNGTRLTVT.